These 25 T cell receptor beta chains share one sample of origin, sequenced in a study of blood T cell repertoires in COVID-19. Sequenced by immunoSEQ multiplex PCR; TCRdb stores in-frame clones only, minus some. Of around 250,000 clones listed, around 83% are singletons. The source material was peripheral blood. The origin of the receptors is a man aged 40-49 years with active or convalescent COVID-19.

The gene calls are TRBV27 and TRBJ1-2, with 7 bases that match TRBD1. The germline gives CDR1 MNHEY, CDR2 SMNVEV (reference sequence). With 4 bases clipped from V and 3 bases from J, the junction kept 8 bases outside the gene matches. The CDR3 has 15 amino acids. The CDR3 DNA follows: TGTGCCAGCAGTTCCAGACAGGGCACCTACTATGGCTACACCTTC. Residues: CASSSRQGTYYGYTF.

The rearrangement joins TRBV4-1 to TRBJ2-7; TRBD1 matches at 9 bases. The CDR3 runs to 14 residues. CDR1 and CDR2 from the germline V gene are MGHRA and YSYEKL. The V segment lost 4 bases and the J segment 7 bases; nucleotides outside the gene matches: 8. As DNA, the CDR3 is TGCGCCAGCAGCCCTCGGGACAGGGTGCAGGAGCAGTACTTC. Encoded protein: CASSPRDRVQEQYF.

This clone was counted a few times. The chain employs TRBV5-1 and TRBJ1-2, with TRBD1 matching over 12 bases. The CDR3 totals 15 residues. The germline V gene encodes CDR1 SGHRS and CDR2 YFSETQ. V was pared by 3 bases and J by 5 bases, with 5 bases of the junction left unmatched. The CDR3 is CASSSGTGGAYGYTF. The CDR3, as DNA: TGCGCCAGCAGCTCTGGGACAGGGGGCGCGTATGGCTACACCTTC.

The chain links TRBV30 to TRBJ1-1, with 9 nucleotides matching TRBD1. V trimming: 0 bases; J trimming: 4 bases; junction bases outside the gene matches: 3. The germline V gene has CDR1 GTSNPN and CDR2 SVGIG (reference sequence). This CDR3 is 14 amino acids long. This chain's CDR3 is CAWSVQGAVTEAFF. CDR3 in DNA: TGTGCCTGGAGTGTACAGGGGGCGGTCACTGAAGCTTTCTTT.

A few counts support this clone. This chain uses TRBV4-1 with TRBJ1-2; TRBD1 aligns across 7 bases. The CDR3 runs 15 residues. Looked up from germline, CDR1 is MGHRA and CDR2 is YSYEKL. V lost 4 bases, J lost 5 bases, and 10 bases stayed unmatched. In nucleotides, the CDR3 is TGCGCCAGCAGCCCATCTCCTGTGACAGGGTATGGCTACACCTTC. Residues: CASSPSPVTGYGYTF.

The chain combines TRBV5-1 with TRBJ2-7; the match to TRBD2 covers 8 bases. Trimming cost V 7 bases and J 0 bases; bases outside gene matches: 18. This CDR3 region has 18 residues. Germline values: CDR1 SGHRS, CDR2 YFSETQ. CDR3 sequence reads: CASCEGASGRRSSYEQYF. The CDR3, as DNA: TGCGCCAGCTGCGAAGGGGCTAGCGGGCGGAGGAGCTCCTACGAGCAGTACTTC.

The chain carries TRBV7-9 and TRBJ2-7; D possibly corresponds to TRBD2 (6 bases). This CDR3 contains 13 residues. Germline V CDR1 and CDR2: SEHNR, FQNEAQ (reference sequence). Trimming cost V 4 bases and J 7 bases, with 14 bases left between them. CDR3 residues: CASSSAGMREQYF. In DNA, the CDR3 is TGTGCCAGCAGCTCGGCGGGGATGAGGGAGCAGTACTTC.

V usage is TRBV5-1 and J usage is TRBJ2-7; maybe TRBD2 (5 bases). This CDR3 is built from 13 residues. V was shortened by 4 bases and J by 7 bases, with 15 bases between the two germline ends. The V gene's germline CDR1 is SGHRS and CDR2 YFSETQ. The CDR3 spells CASSPVNSGEQYF. CDR3 nucleotide sequence: TGCGCCAGCAGCCCAGTAAACTCGGGAGAGCAGTACTTC.

J is TRBJ1-6 and V is TRBV27, with no clear D. Trimming took off 0 bases at V and 7 bases at J, with 7 bases between the two ends. The CDR3 length is 14 residues. From germline, CDR1 is MNHEY and CDR2 SMNVEV (reference sequence). CDR3 residues: CASSLSLGNSPLHF. DNA of the CDR3: TGTGCCAGCAGTTTATCGCTAGGAAATTCACCCCTCCACTTT.

The V gene is TRBV30, the J gene TRBJ2-4, with a tentative D call TRBD2 (5 bases). V lost 1 base and J 3 bases, leaving 10 bases between the germline ends. This CDR3 comprises 14 residues. Germline V gives CDR1 GTSNPN, CDR2 SVGIG (reference sequence). The CDR3 protein is CAWSGYGLKNIQYF. CDR3 DNA: TGTGCCTGGAGTGGGTATGGACTCAAAAACATTCAGTACTTC.

J is TRBJ1-5 and V is TRBV19, with unresolved D. This CDR3 has 13 amino acids. Trimming removed 2 bases from V and 7 bases from J, with 9 bases in between. Germline V lookup: CDR1 LNHDA, CDR2 SQIVND (reference sequence). The CDR3 DNA sequence: TGTGCCAGTAGTATACTGGGCGAACAGCCCCAGCATTTT. It yields the protein CASSILGEQPQHF.

The rearrangement links TRBV5-1 to TRBJ1-1; TRBD1 aligns across 7 bases. V lost 3 bases, J lost 0 bases, and 2 bases stayed unmatched. From germline, CDR1 is SGHRS and CDR2 YFSETQ. The CDR3 is made up of 14 amino acids. CDR3 DNA: TGCGCCAGCAGCTCTCAGGGGGTGAACACTGAAGCTTTCTTT. Translating it yields CASSSQGVNTEAFF.

This rearrangement joins TRBV2 to TRBJ2-1; 10 bases match TRBD2. This CDR3 has 13 residues. V lost 7 bases and J lost 5; bases outside the gene matches: 2. CDR1 and CDR2 from the germline V gene are SNHLY and FYNNEI. CDR3 sequence (DNA): TGTGCCAGCATGCTAGCGGGGGACAATGAGCAGTTCTTC. Protein sequence: CASMLAGDNEQFF.

On this clone: One end of the junction varies from germline; a read error may be responsible. This rearrangement joins TRBV3-1 (or the pseudogene TRBV3-2) to TRBJ2-1; D is perhaps TRBD1 (6 bases). This CDR3 spans 12 amino acids. Looked up from germline, CDR1 is LGHDT and CDR2 is YNNKEL (reference sequence). CDR3 region: CASSPDRYYCVF. Here the CDR3 DNA reads TGTGCCAGCAGCCCAGACAGGTATTACTGTGTCTTC.

In this sample, this clone turned up a few times. The chain combines TRBV19 with TRBJ2-2; TRBD2 aligns across 10 bases. The CDR3 contains 15 residues. CDR1 LNHDA and CDR2 SQIVND come from the germline V gene (reference sequence). With V trimmed by 6 bases and J by 2 bases, 3 bases remained unmatched. CDR3 region: CASSGLAANTGELFF. DNA of the CDR3: TGTGCCAGTAGCGGACTAGCGGCAAACACCGGGGAGCTGTTTTTT.

The chain joins TRBV7-2 to TRBJ2-1, with TRBD2 as a possible D gene (5 bases). From germline, CDR1 is SGHTA and CDR2 FQGNSA. V was shortened by 2 bases and J by 9 bases, with 17 bases between the two germline ends. This CDR3 is built from 15 residues. In nucleotides, the CDR3 is TGTGCCAGCAGCTTATTCGCTGTGGGAGAGGCTGAGCAGTTCTTC. The encoded protein is CASSLFAVGEAEQFF.

The chain has TRBV10-1 and TRBJ2-2; perhaps TRBD2 as D (6 bases). Trimming stripped 0 bases from V and 1 base from J, with 12 bases between. The CDR3 spans 17 residues. Germline lookup yields CDR1 WNHNN and CDR2 SYGVQD (reference sequence). The CDR3 DNA follows: TGCGCCAGCAGTGAGTCGTCCGACGGGGGGAACACCGGGGAGCTGTTTTTT. Protein sequence: CASSESSDGGNTGELFF.

The CDR3 region has the DNA TGTGCCCTCCGGGGGATGGGGGTCTACGAGCAGTACTTC. Translated: CALRGMGVYEQYF. The J gene is TRBJ2-7, the V gene TRBV27, with D perhaps matching TRBD2 (6 bases). Trimming cost V 11 bases and J 3 bases, with 17 bases left between them. The CDR3 sequence is 13 residues long. Looked up from germline, CDR1 is MNHEY and CDR2 is SMNVEV (reference sequence).

The chain links TRBV4-1 to TRBJ1-2; no clear D. The CDR3 has 16 amino acids. Germline CDR1 MGHRA, CDR2 YSYEKL. Trimming removed 0 bases from V and 4 bases from J, with 15 bases in between. DNA for the CDR3: TGCGCCAGCAGCCAAGATGAGGCAGCCGCTGGCTATGGCTACACCTTC. Its protein is CASSQDEAAAGYGYTF.

This clone was seen ten or more times. This rearrangement joins TRBV3-1 (or the pseudogene TRBV3-2) to TRBJ2-7; possibly TRBD2 for D (5 bases). This CDR3 is built from 12 residues. CDR1 LGHDT and CDR2 YNNKEL come from the germline V gene (reference sequence). Trimming took off 0 bases at V and 6 bases at J, with 6 bases between the two ends. This CDR3 reads CASSQEGVEQYF. The CDR3 DNA follows: TGTGCCAGCAGCCAAGAGGGAGTCGAGCAGTACTTC.

This rearrangement joins TRBV6-1 to TRBJ1-4; no reliable D call. The CDR3 has 15 residues. Germline values: CDR1 MNHNS, CDR2 SASEGT. Trimming took off 1 base at V and 4 bases at J, with 10 bases between the two ends. The CDR3 is CASSEGRWNNEKLFF. As DNA, the CDR3 is TGTGCCAGCAGTGAAGGGAGGTGGAATAATGAAAAACTGTTTTTT.

This clone was recorded once. The V call is TRBV5-6, the J call TRBJ1-5; D gene ambiguous. This CDR3 spans 14 amino acids. V dropped 0 bases and J dropped 0 bases, with 4 bases sitting between them. From germline, CDR1 is SGHDT and CDR2 YYEEEE. For the CDR3, the DNA is TGTGCCAGCAGCTTGGCGAGTAGCAATCAGCCCCAGCATTTT. It translates to CASSLASSNQPQHF.

This chain uses TRBV5-1 with TRBJ1-4; D possibly corresponds to TRBD1 (5 bases). There are 15 residues in the CDR3. Per the germline V gene, CDR1 is SGHRS and CDR2 is YFSETQ. V shed 3 bases and J shed 8 bases, with 17 bases lying between them. This chain's CDR3 is CASSSRTPPQEKLFF. Here the CDR3 DNA reads TGCGCCAGCAGCTCCCGGACACCACCGCAGGAAAAACTGTTTTTT.

CDR3 protein: CASSGRGQENYGYTF. CDR3 bases: TGTGCCAGCAGCGGCCGGGGACAGGAAAACTATGGCTACACCTTC. The genes are TRBV7-2 and TRBJ1-2; 8 nucleotides align to TRBD1. This CDR3 has 15 amino acids. Germline V gives CDR1 SGHTA, CDR2 FQGNSA. The V and J ends lost 5 bases and 2 bases, in that order; junction bases with no gene match: 7.

The V gene is TRBV6-5, the J gene TRBJ1-2; 7 positions match TRBD1. The CDR3 covers 14 residues. With 6 bases clipped from V and 6 bases from J, the junction kept 10 bases outside the gene matches. Germline loops: CDR1 MNHEY, CDR2 SVGAGI. The CDR3 here is CASRDTGDGDGYTF. In nucleotides, the CDR3 is TGTGCCAGCAGAGATACAGGGGATGGGGATGGCTACACCTTC.